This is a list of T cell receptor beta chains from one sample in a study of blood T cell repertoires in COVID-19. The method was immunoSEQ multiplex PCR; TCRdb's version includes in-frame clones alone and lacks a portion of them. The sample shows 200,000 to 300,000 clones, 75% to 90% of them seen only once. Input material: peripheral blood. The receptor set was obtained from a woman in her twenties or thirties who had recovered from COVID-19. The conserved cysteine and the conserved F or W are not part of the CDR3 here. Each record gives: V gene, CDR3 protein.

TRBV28	ASSLRPMGWEPQH
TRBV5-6	ASSLTLLGQAAHEQY
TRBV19	ASSAGAGGIDTQY
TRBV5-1	ASRPDRVNTEAF
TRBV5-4	ASSPRTGELF
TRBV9	ASSVEGGAGETQY
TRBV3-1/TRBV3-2	ASSFVRQGYEQY
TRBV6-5	ASSPGVDTEAF
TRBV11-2	ASSRTTGDTQY
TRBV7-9	ASSLRLSGVYNEQF